The 18 T cell receptor beta chains listed next were all sequenced from one sample in a study of T cell responses to AZD1222 COVID-19 vaccine. Profiled with immunoSEQ multiplex PCR; TCRdb holds only in-frame clones, not every one. The table shows about 170,000 clones, with over 85% occurring only once. The sample consisted of peripheral blood, taken on day 0 of AZD1222 vaccination. Receptor source: an adult in good health.

The chain has TRBV2 and TRBJ2-1, with D perhaps matching TRBD1 (5 bases). The CDR3 sequence is 13 residues long. CDR1 SNHLY and CDR2 FYNNEI come from the germline V gene. Trimming left V 3 bases short and J 9 bases short, with 12 bases between. CDR3 nucleotides: TGTGCCAGCAGTGACAGGGAATTAAGTGAGCAGTTCTTC. This sequence encodes CASSDRELSEQFF.

The chain recombines TRBV25-1 with TRBJ1-3; no clear D gene. Deletions cut 3 bases from V and 0 bases from J, with 9 bases between. Germline loops: CDR1 MGHDK, CDR2 SYGVNS. The CDR3 covers 15 residues. CDR3 nucleotide sequence: TGTGCCAGCAGTGACGAGGCATACTCTGGAAACACCATATATTTT. Protein sequence: CASSDEAYSGNTIYF.

This sequence joins TRBV7-2 and TRBJ2-7, with a weak D call TRBD2 (6 bases). CDR3 length equals 13 residues. In germline, CDR1 is SGHTA, CDR2 FQGNSA. V gave up 5 bases and J gave up 7 bases, with 15 bases separating them. For the CDR3, the DNA is TGTGCCAGCAGCCCCGGACCAGGGAGGGAGCAGTACTTC. Encoded protein: CASSPGPGREQYF.

This rearrangement joins TRBV2 to TRBJ1-1; the match to TRBD1 covers 7 bases. Germline V gene lookup returns CDR1 SNHLY and CDR2 FYNNEI. The CDR3 spans 14 residues. The trim removed 6 bases at V and 1 base at J, leaving 5 bases unmatched. CDR3 DNA sequence: TGTGCCAGCAGGGAGAGGGACAGGAACACTGAAGCTTTCTTT. Encoded protein: CASRERDRNTEAFF. The full variable domain, with the rest looked up from reference TRBV2 and TRBJ1-1, is EPEVTQTPSHQVTQMGQEVILRCVPISNHLYFYWYRQILGQKVEFLVSFYNNEISEKSEIFDDQFSVERPDGSNFTLKIRSTKLEDSAMYFCASRERDRNTEAFFGQGTRLTVV.

In nucleotides, the CDR3 is TGTGCCACCAGCAGAGAGCGAGTTACTGGGGCCAACGTCCTGACTTTC. Translating gives CATSRERVTGANVLTF. The chain combines TRBV15 with TRBJ2-6; D is uncertain. Per the germline V gene, CDR1 is LNHNV and CDR2 is YYDKDF (reference sequence). V lost 0 bases and J 2 bases, leaving 8 bases between the germline ends. CDR3 length equals 16 residues.

The chain employs TRBV6-5 and TRBJ2-1; D might be TRBD1 (6 bases). CDR3 length: 16 residues. Germline CDR1 and CDR2: MNHEY and SVGAGI. Trimming shortened V by 0 bases and J by 6 bases, and 15 bases separated the two germline ends. CDR3 in DNA: TGTGCCAGCAGTTACTCGGGGGCAGGGTTCTTCAATGAGCAGTTCTTC. Its protein product is CASSYSGAGFFNEQFF.

The V call is TRBV10-3, the J call TRBJ1-2; D unresolved. This CDR3 is 14 amino acids long. Trimming took off 4 bases at V and 2 bases at J, with 11 bases between the two ends. Per germline, CDR1 ENHRY and CDR2 SYGVKD. For the CDR3, the DNA is TGTGCCATCAGTGTTGCAGCAGGAAACTATGGCTACACCTTC. Amino acids: CAISVAAGNYGYTF.

This clone was found once. The chain employs TRBV2 and TRBJ1-5, with D unresolved. The CDR3 spans 11 residues. Per the germline V gene, CDR1 is SNHLY and CDR2 is FYNNEI. The V gene lost 8 bases and the J gene lost 7 bases, with 9 bases spanning the gap. CDR3 in amino acids: CASGLGQPQHF. CDR3 nucleotides: TGTGCCAGCGGTCTGGGCCAGCCCCAGCATTTT.

The chain joins TRBV3-1 (or the pseudogene TRBV3-2) to TRBJ1-4; no clear D. Trimming cost V 4 bases and J 4 bases, with 13 bases left between them. The germline gives CDR1 LGHDT, CDR2 YNNKEL (reference sequence). CDR3 length equals 15 residues. The CDR3 spells CASSLRGEGNEKLFF. The CDR3 nucleotides read TGTGCCAGCAGCCTCCGAGGAGAGGGTAATGAAAAACTGTTTTTT.

V gene TRBV5-5 combines with J gene TRBJ1-2; D is unresolved. Trimming cost V 2 bases and J 3 bases, with 14 bases left between them. CDR1 SGHKS and CDR2 YYEKEE come from the germline V gene (reference sequence). The CDR3 is 15 residues long. The CDR3 protein is CASSFGPRPYYGYTF. The CDR3 nucleotides are TGTGCCAGCAGCTTTGGACCGCGACCGTACTATGGCTACACCTTC.

The CDR3 here is CASTPRLASNYGYTF. The CDR3 DNA reads TGTGCCAGCACCCCCCGACTGGCATCTAACTATGGCTACACCTTC. The V and J genes are TRBV27 and TRBJ1-2; D is uncertain. This CDR3 has 15 residues. Trimming removed 7 bases at V and 0 bases at J, with 15 bases between. Germline lookup yields CDR1 MNHEY and CDR2 SMNVEV (reference sequence).

The V and J genes are TRBV28 and TRBJ1-6, with D unresolved. The CDR3 has 13 residues. Trimming removed 10 bases at V and 0 bases at J, with 7 bases between. Germline assignment: CDR1 MDHEN and CDR2 SYDVKM. CDR3: CATGSSYNSPLHF. The CDR3 bases are TGTGCCACTGGAAGCTCCTATAATTCACCCCTCCACTTT.

A note on this clone: Other DNA sequences in this sample translate to the same CDR3. The chain combines TRBV12-3 or TRBV12-4 with TRBJ2-7, with D unresolved. V was trimmed by 3 bases and J by 1 base, leaving 7 bases between them. The CDR3 covers 13 residues. CDR3 sequence: CASSLAVSYEQYF. In DNA, the CDR3 is TGTGCCAGCAGTTTGGCGGTTTCCTACGAGCAGTACTTC.

The V call is TRBV7-8, the J call TRBJ2-2; no clear D gene. The CDR3 spans 13 residues. CDR1 is SGHVS, CDR2 FQNEAQ, per germline. V dropped 2 bases and J dropped 7 bases, with 8 bases sitting between them. The CDR3 loop reads CASSLNRVGELFF. The CDR3 region has the DNA TGTGCCAGCAGCTTAAACCGGGTCGGGGAGCTGTTTTTT.

The chain employs TRBV18 and TRBJ1-4; D not certain. V lost 5 bases and J lost 0, with 22 bases in between. This CDR3 contains 19 residues. Per germline, CDR1 KGHSH and CDR2 LQKENI. Here the CDR3 DNA reads TGTGCCAGCTCAACTTTGGGTCCTTCTTCGTCCGCAACTAATGAAAAACTGTTTTTT. Translating it yields CASSTLGPSSSATNEKLFF. Full variable domain (outside the CDR3, taken from reference TRBV18 and TRBJ1-4): NAGVMQNPRHLVRRRGQEARLRCSPMKGHSHVYWYRQLPEEGLKFMVYLQKENIIDESGMPKERFSAEFPKEGPSILRIQQVVRGDSAAYFCASSTLGPSSSATNEKLFFGSGTQLSVL.

This rearrangement joins TRBV6-1 to TRBJ2-7; a weak D match, TRBD2 (6 bases). There are 18 residues in the CDR3. The V and J ends lost 4 bases and 4 bases respectively, with 26 bases between them. Per germline, CDR1 MNHNS and CDR2 SASEGT. This chain's CDR3 is CASSAQKSGESHTYEQYF. For the CDR3, the DNA is TGTGCCAGCAGTGCCCAGAAGTCGGGGGAGAGCCACACATACGAGCAGTACTTC.

This chain joins TRBV6-5 and TRBJ1-2, with D uncertain. Germline V gene data show CDR1 as MNHEY and CDR2 as SVGAGI. V lost 4 bases and J 1 base, leaving 10 bases between the germline ends. The CDR3 consists of 14 residues. CDR3 coding DNA: TGTGCCAGCAGTTTAAGTTCCCTTAACTATGGCTACACCTTC. As protein: CASSLSSLNYGYTF.

The genes are TRBV19 and TRBJ2-5; a possible D gene is TRBD2 (6 bases). V gave up 0 bases and J gave up 9 bases, with 14 bases separating them. Germline CDR1 and CDR2: LNHDA and SQIVND (reference sequence). CDR3 length: 14 residues. CDR3 nucleotides: TGTGCCAGTAGTATAGACACGGGAGTTGAGGCCCAGTACTTC. Protein sequence: CASSIDTGVEAQYF.